This T cell receptor beta chain comes out of a study of response to subunit inactivated influenza vaccine. The ends were cut back, 0 bases at V and 11 bases at J, with 17 bases in the middle. Germline V gives CDR1 GTSNPN, CDR2 SVGIG (reference sequence). The CDR3 has 15 residues. On this clonotype: What it binds is unknown.

TCRdb itself ran the RT-PCR reads through MiXCR, one entry per CDR3 protein. The data contain hundreds of thousands of distinct CDR3 sequences, about 15% of them seen just once; the ten biggest clones take up around a tenth. Whole-study results and caveats: There was a suggestion from the authors that each seasonal influenza vaccination recruits few new T cells.

The sequence derives from a middle-aged man who received an inactivated influenza vaccine. The input for sequencing was PBMCs from blood, taken approximately 13 days after vaccination. The V and J genes are TRBV30 and TRBJ1-6, with D perhaps TRBD1 (5 bases). The CDR3 reads CAWSVRVRRGPPLHF. DNA for the CDR3: TGTGCCTGGAGTGTACGGGTCAGGAGGGGCCCACCCCTCCACTTT.